Reported below is one TCR beta chain. In its sample, this clonotype was seen a few times. It has no known antigen specificity. Base quality data are lacking; no much larger clone is found one base away. Library preparation employed RACE. Sequenced using a NextSeq 500. During library preparation, unique molecular identifiers were attached to individual cDNA molecules so that TCRs could be counted quantitatively and reproducibly. Both TCR alpha and TCR beta chains were sequenced from each blood RNA sample. The authors processed their data as follows. A median of approximately 100,000 TCRs per sample was observed, with a range of 23,224 to 690,600. The Decombinator software suite was used to annotate the V, J and CDR3 of the TCR reads. Every sample was subsampled to the same number of TCRs (28,000) for the PS versus PT1 abundance plots. Expanded TCRs were defined as absent before sensitization and observed at least eight times at the 2-week time point. TCRdb reworked the public reads: Q25 trimming with fastp, MiXCR clone assembly, productive beta chains retained. Every entry covers one CDR3 protein and lists the most common genes and DNA from its rows. The V and J calls and clone size are TCRdb's, not the authors'. For this sample there are 85,000 or so distinct CDR3 sequences; 9.5% to 12% appear just once. Approximately 4.4% of the sample lies in the top ten.

The CDR3 runs 15 residues from the cysteine to the phenylalanine. CDR3 DNA is the only sequence kept; it has 45 bases, read in frame from the first base. Trimming takes 1 base off V and 9 bases off J; junction bases not matched to a gene: 4. Reading the germline V gene (reference sequence) gives CDR1 LGHDT and CDR2 YNNKEL. The data originate from a study of human T cells and chemical hapten exposure (dated by TCRdb to about 2021). Notes on the research overall: For sensitization, 2% DPC in acetone was applied to an approximately 2 cm by approximately 2 cm area of upper inner arm skin. Throughout the approximately 26-week study period, patients were also given weekly therapeutic DPC doses on the scalp. Blood samples were taken from patients before sensitization (week 0) and at 2, 6 and about 24 weeks after DPC sensitization. Patch testing was performed on the upper back with Finn chambers containing 0.01% DPC, and the patch tests were scored after 6 days according to International Contact Dermatitis Research Group standards. Blood for TCR sequencing was provided by twenty-nine alopecia patients at one to four time points (pre-sensitization, 2, 6 and 24 weeks). The study tracked peripheral blood TCR repertoire changes in vivo during primary and secondary sensitization to the hapten diphenylcyclopropenone (DPC) in alopecia patients. The patient cohort, mostly female, included alopecia areata with under or over 50% scalp involvement, alopecia totalis and alopecia universalis. The libraries were sequenced as a pool, and the TCR yield per sample differed mostly because of small variations in library volumes within the pool. Study-wide conclusions, independent of this receptor: Expanded TCRs formed significantly more large CDR3 similarity clusters than pre-sensitization or healthy control sets, consistent with antigen-driven responses. No change with DPC sensitization was found in the number of TCRs above 1 in 1000 frequency, and no evidence of global repertoire structure alterations was found. After repeated subsampling, changes were observed in the strength of the expansion versus patch-test correlation and in the threshold at which the correlation became significant. All patients had alopecia, a presumed autoimmune disease, so their immune response might differ from that of healthy individuals. Patch test score was positively correlated with the number of PT1 expanded TCRs, with significance at thresholds 8, 16 and 32 but not at 4.

The meaning of the sample's time point label: patch test 1, 2 weeks after DPC sensitization. The meaning of the sample's treatment or condition label: therapeutic diphenylcyclopropenone sensitization with weekly scalp DPC. At each patch-test visit, blood was drawn before the patch test was applied. Patients were considered eligible if aged 18 to 70, diagnosed with alopecia and deemed suitable for DPC therapy, and patients were excluded if pregnant. Unfractionated whole blood was collected in Tempus Blood RNA tubes, and total RNA was extracted from that blood. This specimen consisted of whole blood, obtained in connection with sensitization to the hapten diphenylcyclopropenone (DPC). The chain links TRBV3-1 with TRBJ1-6, with 9 junctional bases fitting TRBD1. The sequence was collected from a woman in her forties or fifties with alopecia areata. Some clones in this sample may be carry-over from other donors' samples. The DNA is as follows: TGTGCCAGCAGCCAAGGACAGGGGGTTATTTCACCCCTCCACTTT. Its translation is CASSQGQGVISPLHF.